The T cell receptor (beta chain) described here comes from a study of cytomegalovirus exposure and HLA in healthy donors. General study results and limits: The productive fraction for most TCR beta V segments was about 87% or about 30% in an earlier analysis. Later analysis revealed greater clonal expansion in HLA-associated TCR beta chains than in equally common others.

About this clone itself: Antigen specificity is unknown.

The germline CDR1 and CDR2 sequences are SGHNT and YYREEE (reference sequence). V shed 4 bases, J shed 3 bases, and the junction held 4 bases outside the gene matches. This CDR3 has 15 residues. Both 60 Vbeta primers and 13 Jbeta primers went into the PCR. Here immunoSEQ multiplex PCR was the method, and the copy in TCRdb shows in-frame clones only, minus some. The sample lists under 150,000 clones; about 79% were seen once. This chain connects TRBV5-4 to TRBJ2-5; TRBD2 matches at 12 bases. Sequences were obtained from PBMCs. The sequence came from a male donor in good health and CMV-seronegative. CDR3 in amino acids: CASSPWTSGEETQYF. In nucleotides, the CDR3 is TGTGCCAGCAGCCCCTGGACTAGCGGGGAAGAGACCCAGTACTTC.